The 26 T cell receptor beta chains listed next were all sequenced from one sample in a study of blood T cell repertoires in COVID-19. Here immunoSEQ multiplex PCR was the method, and the copy in TCRdb shows in-frame clones only, minus some. The sample holds roughly 150,000 clones, around four fifths seen once. Sequencing was performed on peripheral blood. The receptors were gathered from a woman of 80 years or more with COVID-19, enrolled during active disease.

This chain joins TRBV27 and TRBJ2-3; TRBD2 might be the D (6 bases). Germline V gene lookup returns CDR1 MNHEY and CDR2 SMNVEV (reference sequence). The CDR3 is 17 amino acids. With 3 bases removed from V and 3 bases from J, the gap between germline ends came to 19 bases. For the CDR3, the DNA is TGTGCCAGCAGTTTCCTCCGGGGAGGAGCCAGGACAGATACGCAGTATTTT. Amino acid sequence: CASSFLRGGARTDTQYF.

This chain links TRBV11-2 with TRBJ1-1; a weak D match, TRBD1 (6 bases). This CDR3 contains 14 residues. The V gene's germline CDR1 is SGHAT and CDR2 FQNNGV. V gave up 0 bases and J gave up 3 bases, with 8 bases separating them. The CDR3 protein is CASSLDWTDTEAFF. CDR3 coding DNA: TGTGCCAGCAGCTTAGATTGGACAGACACTGAAGCTTTCTTT.

The chain uses TRBV7-8 and TRBJ2-7; maybe TRBD2 (5 bases). Between the trimmed V and J ends, which lost 4 bases and 0 bases, there was a span of 16 bases. This CDR3 region has 16 residues. Germline V gene data show CDR1 as SGHVS and CDR2 as FQNEAQ. In DNA form, the CDR3 reads TGTGCCAGCAGCTACTCGGGAAGGCGGGCCTCCTACGAGCAGTACTTC. This gives the protein CASSYSGRRASYEQYF. The entire variable domain, with the rest obtained from reference TRBV7-8 and TRBJ2-7, is as follows: GAGVSQSPRYKVAKRGQDVALRCDPISGHVSLFWYQQALGQGPEFLTYFQNEAQLDKSGLPSDRFFAERPEGSVSTLKIQRTQQEDSAVYLCASSYSGRRASYEQYFGPGTRLTVT.

Remarks on this clone: The same CDR3 can be traced to other DNA sequences in this sample. This chain links TRBV18 with TRBJ2-1; D is possibly TRBD1 (5 bases). Germline V gene lookup returns CDR1 KGHSH and CDR2 LQKENI. V was trimmed by 3 bases and J by 7 bases, leaving 10 bases between them. The CDR3 extends over 13 amino acids. CDR3 region: CASSPGQGNEQFF. The DNA for the CDR3 is TGTGCCAGCTCACCGGGCCAGGGTAATGAGCAGTTCTTC.

The gene calls are TRBV3-1 (or the pseudogene TRBV3-2) and TRBJ1-5; no clear D gene. Germline V gene data show CDR1 as LGHDT and CDR2 as YNNKEL (reference sequence). With 1 base removed from V and 10 bases from J, the gap between germline ends came to 11 bases. CDR3 length: 13 residues. CDR3 loop: CASSQGLDTPQHF. The CDR3 region has the DNA TGTGCCAGCAGCCAAGGTTTAGACACTCCCCAGCATTTT.

This rearrangement joins TRBV4-2 to TRBJ2-2; TRBD2 matches at 11 bases. The germline CDR1 and CDR2 sequences are LGHNA and YNFKEQ. V lost 9 bases to trimming and J lost 1 base; unmatched junction nucleotides: 7. The CDR3 loop spans 16 amino acids. CDR3 DNA sequence: TGTGCCAGTACCCGAGGACTAGCGGGGAACACCGGGGAGCTGTTTTTT. This sequence encodes CASTRGLAGNTGELFF.

The chain recombines TRBV12-5 with TRBJ2-5; D remains ambiguous. Deletions cut 7 bases from V and 2 bases from J, with 11 bases between. The CDR3 sequence is 13 residues long. CDR1 is LGHNT, CDR2 FRNRAP, per germline. The CDR3 protein is CASAQFQQETQYF. Here the CDR3 DNA reads TGTGCTAGTGCCCAGTTCCAGCAAGAGACCCAGTACTTC. Using reference TRBV12-5 and TRBJ2-5 for the parts outside the CDR3, the full variable domain is DARVTQTPRHKVTEMGQEVTMRCQPILGHNTVFWYRQTMMQGLELLAYFRNRAPLDDSGMPKDRFSAEMPDATLATLKIQPSEPRDSAVYFCASAQFQQETQYFGPGTRLLVL.

The rearrangement links TRBV5-1 to TRBJ2-2, with 8 bases matching TRBD1. V dropped 0 bases and J dropped 5; count of bases not matched to a gene: 3. This CDR3 is 15 amino acids long. The germline CDR1 and CDR2 sequences are SGHRS and YFSETQ. Written as DNA, the CDR3 is TGCGCCAGCAGCTTGGGCAGGGGGCGGACCGGGGAGCTGTTTTTT. Amino acids: CASSLGRGRTGELFF. The variable domain in full, completed from reference TRBV5-1 and TRBJ2-2, reads KAGVTQTPRYLIKTRGQQVTLSCSPISGHRSVSWYQQTPGQGLQFLFEYFSETQRNKGNFPGRFSGRQFSNSRSEMNVSTLELGDSALYLCASSLGRGRTGELFFGEGSRLTVL.

The V and J genes are TRBV18 and TRBJ2-1; 10 positions agree with TRBD2. CDR3 length: 20 residues. The trim removed 4 bases at V and 5 bases at J, leaving 20 bases unmatched. CDR1 and CDR2 from the germline V gene are KGHSH and LQKENI. The CDR3 coding sequence is TGTGCCAGCTCACAATTACGAGCCAGCGGGAGGGCCAGGGGTAACAATGAGCAGTTCTTC. This codes for CASSQLRASGRARGNNEQFF.

The chain has TRBV7-9 and TRBJ1-1; 7 bases line up with TRBD1. Germline CDR1 is SEHNR and CDR2 is FQNEAQ (reference sequence). After removal of 1 base from V and 4 bases from J, the junction contained 6 bases not matched to a gene. CDR3 length equals 15 residues. The CDR3 protein is CASSLGITGATEAFF. CDR3 DNA: TGTGCCAGCAGCTTAGGGATCACAGGGGCCACTGAAGCTTTCTTT.

The V call is TRBV2, the J call TRBJ1-2, with 8 bases fitting TRBD1. Germline-derived CDR1 and CDR2 are SNHLY and FYNNEI. V lost 6 bases to trimming and J lost 4 bases; unmatched junction nucleotides: 4. The CDR3 is 13 residues long. The CDR3 is CASSDRGSYGYTF. Here the CDR3 DNA reads TGTGCCAGCAGCGACAGGGGTAGCTATGGCTACACCTTC.

This chain links TRBV30 with TRBJ1-2, with TRBD1 identical over 9 bases. V trimming: 3 bases; J trimming: 4 bases; junction bases outside the gene matches: 9. CDR1 GTSNPN and CDR2 SVGIG come from the germline V gene (reference sequence). This CDR3 is built from 15 residues. The CDR3 DNA is TGTGCCTGGAGCGCACTGGGACAGGGCGGCTATGGCTACACCTTC. Protein product: CAWSALGQGGYGYTF.

This clone is a singleton in its sample. The rearrangement joins TRBV19 to TRBJ1-1; 9 positions agree with TRBD1. V was pared by 3 bases and J by 1 base, with 6 bases of the junction left unmatched. Germline V gene data show CDR1 as LNHDA and CDR2 as SQIVND (reference sequence). The CDR3 contains 16 residues. The CDR3 DNA follows: TGTGCCAGTAGTATCCACAGGGGGCGGGGGAACACTGAAGCTTTCTTT. Protein sequence: CASSIHRGRGNTEAFF.

The chain employs TRBV13 and TRBJ1-3; D unclear. Trimming removed 1 base from V and 1 base from J, with 14 bases in between. The CDR3 totals 17 residues. Per germline, CDR1 PRHDT and CDR2 FYEKMQ (reference sequence). Here the CDR3 DNA reads TGTGCCAGCAGCTTAGACCCCCTTACTAGGTCTGGAAACACCATATATTTT. Residues: CASSLDPLTRSGNTIYF.

This clone was counted between two and nine times. The chain recombines TRBV4-2 with TRBJ2-7, with 9 bases matching TRBD1. Trimming at V came to 2 bases and at J to 5 bases, leaving 10 bases not matched to a gene. The CDR3 spans 16 residues. Germline CDR1 is LGHNA and CDR2 is YNFKEQ. The CDR3 region has the DNA TGTGCCAGCAGCCAACAATCGGGACAGGGAGAGAACGAGCAGTACTTC. This gives the protein CASSQQSGQGENEQYF.

The V call is TRBV19, the J call TRBJ1-6; no definite D call. The CDR3 extends over 16 amino acids. With 2 bases removed from V and 0 bases from J, the gap between germline ends came to 8 bases. CDR1 LNHDA and CDR2 SQIVND come from the germline V gene (reference sequence). The CDR3 loop is CASSIWSSSYNSPLHF. CDR3 in DNA: TGTGCCAGTAGTATATGGAGCAGCTCCTATAATTCACCCCTCCACTTT.

The chain carries TRBV5-1 and TRBJ2-6; TRBD1 matches 10 bases. Germline V lookup: CDR1 SGHRS, CDR2 YFSETQ. Trimming cost V 6 bases and J 2 bases; bases outside gene matches: 8. The CDR3 sequence is 17 residues long. The CDR3 loop reads CASNLGTGVAGANVLTF. CDR3 bases: TGCGCCAGCAATCTCGGGACAGGGGTAGCTGGGGCCAACGTCCTGACTTTC.

The chain couples TRBV29-1 to TRBJ2-7; D is possibly TRBD1 (6 bases). The germline gives CDR1 SQVTM, CDR2 ANQGSEA. Trimming stripped 5 bases from V and 2 bases from J, with 16 bases between. CDR3 length: 14 amino acids. The CDR3 bases are TGCAGCGTTCAGTCCGGGACAAATACCTACGAGCAGTACTTC. It translates to CSVQSGTNTYEQYF.

This sequence joins TRBV30 and TRBJ1-5, with D unresolved. The CDR3 loop spans 14 amino acids. Per the germline V gene, CDR1 is GTSNPN and CDR2 is SVGIG (reference sequence). V lost 2 bases, J lost 4 bases, and 12 bases lay in between. CDR3: CAWSYGSGNQPQHF. The CDR3 nucleotides read TGTGCCTGGAGTTATGGGTCGGGGAATCAGCCCCAGCATTTT.

The chain employs TRBV7-2 and TRBJ1-4; maybe TRBD1 (5 bases). This CDR3 has 12 amino acids. With 5 bases removed from V and 10 bases from J, the gap between germline ends came to 11 bases. The germline V gene has CDR1 SGHTA and CDR2 FQGNSA. CDR3 sequence (DNA): TGTGCCAGCAGCCTCAGGGAGGGAAAACTGTTTTTT. It codes for CASSLREGKLFF.

The chain combines TRBV7-3 with TRBJ2-1; TRBD2 aligns across 9 bases. The germline CDR1 and CDR2 sequences are SGHTA and FQGTGA. Germline trimming cut 1 base from V and 3 bases from J; bases unmatched to any gene: 7. The CDR3 has 17 amino acids. CDR3 sequence reads: CASSLKATSGFYNEQFF. As DNA, the CDR3 is TGTGCCAGCAGCTTAAAAGCCACTAGCGGGTTCTACAATGAGCAGTTCTTC.

This clone was seen only a few times. The V call is TRBV11-3, the J call TRBJ1-6; D is unresolved. Germline assignment: CDR1 SGHNT and CDR2 YENEEA. This CDR3 is 13 amino acids long. V lost 5 bases and J 14 bases, leaving 16 bases between the germline ends. CDR3 protein: CASSDGPLGTLHF. In nucleotides, the CDR3 is TGTGCCAGCAGCGACGGCCCCTTGGGCACCCTCCACTTT.

The chain combines TRBV6-1 with TRBJ2-5, with D perhaps TRBD1 (5 bases). This CDR3 is 15 amino acids long. The V gene's germline CDR1 is MNHNS and CDR2 SASEGT. The V gene lost 0 bases and the J gene lost 5 bases, with 13 bases spanning the gap. The DNA of the CDR3 is TGTGCCAGCAGTGAAGCGCGCAGGGCTTCGGAGACCCAGTACTTC. Encoded protein: CASSEARRASETQYF.

This chain joins TRBV18 and TRBJ2-5; D is unresolved. This CDR3 region has 15 residues. The V gene lost 4 bases and the J gene lost 5 bases, with 17 bases spanning the gap. The V gene's germline CDR1 is KGHSH and CDR2 LQKENI. This CDR3 reads CASSLSHNRVETQYF. The CDR3 DNA sequence: TGTGCCAGCTCACTTTCACACAACAGAGTTGAGACCCAGTACTTC.

The chain carries TRBV7-6 and TRBJ2-7; TRBD1 matches 10 bases. V shed 3 bases and J 4 bases; nucleotides not matched to a gene: 3. The CDR3 is 14 amino acids. Germline CDR1 and CDR2: SGHVS and FNYEAQ. The CDR3 bases are TGTGCCAGCAGCTTGAGACAGGGGGCTTACGAGCAGTACTTC. Its protein is CASSLRQGAYEQYF.

This chain joins TRBV5-6 and TRBJ2-3; perhaps TRBD1 as D (7 bases). Germline V gene lookup returns CDR1 SGHDT and CDR2 YYEEEE. The CDR3 spans 16 residues. The V end was cut by 5 bases, the J end by 1 base, with 17 bases between. The CDR3 spells CASSLLFRGGTDTQYF. Here the CDR3 DNA reads TGTGCCAGCAGTCTTTTATTCAGGGGGGGCACAGATACGCAGTATTTT.